One sample yielded the 16 T cell receptor beta chains listed below, sequenced in a study of T-cell memory formation after mild COVID-19. TCRdb redid the calling of the 5' RACE reads with MiXCR, one entry per CDR3 protein. The table has some 150,000 distinct CDR3 sequences, about 19% seen once. Sequenced material: PBMCs or a T cell subset sorted from them (not recorded which). These receptors all stem from an adult woman who had mild COVID-19 (a few samples of this study predate the infection). Cell type and time point are not known.

This chain uses TRBV5-6 with TRBJ2-7; TRBD2 matches 8 bases. V lost 3 bases, J lost 5 bases, and 1 base stayed unmatched. The CDR3 is 12 residues long. Germline values: CDR1 SGHDT, CDR2 YYEEEE. CDR3: CASSSTSDEQYF. As DNA, the CDR3 is TGTGCCAGCAGCTCGACTAGCGACGAGCAGTACTTC. Supplemented by reference TRBV5-6 and TRBJ2-7, the full variable domain reads DAGVTQSPTHLIKTRGQQVTLRCSPKSGHDTVSWYQQALGQGPQFIFQYYEEEERQRGNFPDRFSGHQFPNYSSELNVNALLLGDSALYLCASSSTSDEQYFGPGTRLTVT.

V is TRBV30 and J is TRBJ2-3; TRBD2 might be the D (5 bases). This CDR3 contains 14 residues. The germline V gene has CDR1 GTSNPN and CDR2 SVGIG (reference sequence). Trimming cost V 1 base and J 6 bases, with 14 bases left between them. The chain's CDR3 is CAWSEGFRGDTQYF. CDR3 DNA sequence: TGTGCCTGGAGTGAGGGTTTTAGAGGGGATACGCAGTATTTT.

This clonotype was picked up a small number of times. The chain joins TRBV24-1 to TRBJ2-5; the D is unclear. Germline V gene lookup returns CDR1 KGHDR and CDR2 SFDVKD. This CDR3 contains 14 residues. The ends were cut back, 5 bases at V and 0 bases at J, with 9 bases in the middle. CDR3 amino acids: CATSGRSYQETQYF. The CDR3 DNA sequence: TGTGCCACCAGTGGGCGGTCCTACCAAGAGACCCAGTACTTC.

The chain joins TRBV6-6 to TRBJ2-1, with 8 bases that match TRBD2. The germline V gene encodes CDR1 MNHNY and CDR2 SVGAGI (reference sequence). CDR3 size: 15 residues. V trimming: 0 bases; J trimming: 4 bases; junction bases outside the gene matches: 2. CDR3 sequence (DNA): TGTGCCAGCAGTTACTCTCAGCGGGAGTACAATGAGCAGTTCTTC. It encodes CASSYSQREYNEQFF.

The chain links TRBV18 to TRBJ1-1; D gene ambiguous. V was clipped by 3 bases and J by 1 base, with 6 bases between them. Germline CDR1 and CDR2: KGHSH and LQKENI. This CDR3 has 13 residues. The CDR3, as DNA: TGTGCCAGCTCACCTAGTCAGAACACTGAAGCTTTCTTT. Translated: CASSPSQNTEAFF.

V gene TRBV7-3 combines with J gene TRBJ2-5, with D tentatively TRBD1 (6 bases). Trimming cost V 5 bases and J 8 bases, with 15 bases left between them. The CDR3 is 13 residues long. Germline V gene data show CDR1 as SGHTA and CDR2 as FQGTGA. CDR3: CASSPPGTFTQYF. The DNA for the CDR3 is TGTGCCAGCAGCCCTCCCGGGACATTTACCCAGTACTTC.

The genes are TRBV25-1 and TRBJ2-5; tentative D call: TRBD2 (5 bases). Germline CDR1 MGHDK, CDR2 SYGVNS. CDR3 length: 15 amino acids. Between the trimmed V and J ends, which lost 6 bases and 0 bases, there was a span of 14 bases. The CDR3 DNA is TGTGCCAGCAGACGGGTGGGGAGCGACCAAGAGACCCAGTACTTC. It codes for CASRRVGSDQETQYF.

This rearrangement joins TRBV11-2 to TRBJ1-2; 9 bases map to TRBD1. This CDR3 is 13 amino acids long. V lost 5 bases, J lost 6 bases, and 4 bases stayed unmatched. Germline CDR1 reads SGHAT; CDR2 reads FQNNGV. The CDR3: CASSPGQGDGYTF. Written as DNA, the CDR3 is TGTGCCAGCAGCCCGGGACAGGGAGATGGCTACACCTTC.

The V call is TRBV7-7, the J call TRBJ2-5; 13 bases line up with TRBD2. V was pared by 5 bases and J by 4 bases, with 13 bases of the junction left unmatched. This CDR3 is 18 amino acids long. From germline, CDR1 is SSHAT and CDR2 FNYEAQ (reference sequence). The CDR3 region has the DNA TGTGCCAGCAGCCGGACGAAAACTAGCGGGGGGGCCCGAGAGACCCAGTACTTC. Residues: CASSRTKTSGGARETQYF.

The rearrangement uses TRBV25-1 and TRBJ2-3; 9 bases align to TRBD2. V dropped 4 bases and J dropped 2; count of bases not matched to a gene: 7. This CDR3 is built from 16 residues. CDR1 and CDR2 (germline): MGHDK, SYGVNS. CDR3: CASSGAAGGDTDTQYF. For the CDR3, the DNA is TGTGCCAGCAGTGGGGCAGCGGGGGGAGACACAGATACGCAGTATTTT.

The CDR3, as DNA: TGTGCCAGCAGCTCGACCGGGGGGGCGATCGGTGAGACCCAGTACTTC. Translation: CASSSTGGAIGETQYF. The rearrangement links TRBV7-6 to TRBJ2-5; TRBD2 matches at 8 bases. The trim removed 4 bases at V and 5 bases at J, leaving 12 bases unmatched. Germline values: CDR1 SGHVS, CDR2 FNYEAQ. The CDR3 is made up of 16 amino acids.

This clonotype was picked up a small number of times. This chain joins TRBV5-4 and TRBJ2-3, with 7 bases matching TRBD1. The junction had 10 bases not matched to a gene; V was cut back by 2 bases and J by 4 bases. The length of the CDR3 is 16 residues. CDR1 and CDR2 (germline): SGHNT, YYREEE (reference sequence). DNA for the CDR3: TGTGCCAGCAGCTTAGCTTTCGACAGGGCGGCAGATACGCAGTATTTT. Protein: CASSLAFDRAADTQYF.

This clonotype occurred many times. The chain employs TRBV29-1 and TRBJ2-2; 11 nucleotides agree with TRBD2. V was pared by 0 bases and J by 5 bases, with 5 bases of the junction left unmatched. The germline V gene encodes CDR1 SQVTM and CDR2 ANQGSEA. CDR3 length: 16 residues. As DNA, the CDR3 is TGCAGCGTTGAAGAATCCGGGACTAGCGGAACCGGGGAGCTGTTTTTT. This codes for CSVEESGTSGTGELFF.

This clonotype was picked up a small number of times. This rearrangement joins TRBV29-1 to TRBJ2-3, with 13 nucleotides matching TRBD2. From germline, CDR1 is SQVTM and CDR2 ANQGSEA. The CDR3 length is 15 residues. The trim removed 6 bases at V and 2 bases at J, leaving 5 bases unmatched. CDR3 in DNA: TGCAGCGTGGCCGGGACTAGCGGGAACACAGATACGCAGTATTTT. This translates into CSVAGTSGNTDTQYF.

The chain is built from TRBV7-3 and TRBJ2-7; 10 positions agree with TRBD2. The length of the CDR3 is 14 residues. Germline CDR1 and CDR2: SGHTA and FQGTGA. The J segment lost 6 bases and the V segment lost 6 bases, leaving 8 bases of the junction unmatched. CDR3 in DNA: TGTGCCAGCAGTCCTAGCGGGAGAGGGAGCGAGCAGTACTTC. Protein: CASSPSGRGSEQYF.

This clonotype was detected only a few times. This chain connects TRBV24-1 to TRBJ2-1, with 10 bases identical to TRBD2. CDR1 is KGHDR and CDR2 is SFDVKD in the germline V gene. This CDR3 has 16 residues. The ends lost 7 bases at V and 3 bases at J; junction bases unmatched: 8. Here the CDR3 DNA reads TGTGCCACCAGCCTTTCCGGGACTAGCGACTACAATGAGCAGTTCTTC. Translation: CATSLSGTSDYNEQFF.